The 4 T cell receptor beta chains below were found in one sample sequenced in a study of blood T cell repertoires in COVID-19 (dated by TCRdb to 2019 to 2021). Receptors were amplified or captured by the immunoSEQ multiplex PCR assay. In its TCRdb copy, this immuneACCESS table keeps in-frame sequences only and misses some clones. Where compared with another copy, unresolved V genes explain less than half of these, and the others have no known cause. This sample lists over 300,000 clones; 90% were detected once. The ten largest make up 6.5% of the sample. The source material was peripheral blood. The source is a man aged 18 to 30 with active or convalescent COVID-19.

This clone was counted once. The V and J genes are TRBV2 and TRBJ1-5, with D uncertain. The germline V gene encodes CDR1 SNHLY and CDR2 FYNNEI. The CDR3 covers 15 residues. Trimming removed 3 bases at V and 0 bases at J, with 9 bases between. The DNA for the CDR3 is TGTGCCAGCAGTGATCTGAGTCTTAGCAATCAGCCCCAGCATTTT. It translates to CASSDLSLSNQPQHF.

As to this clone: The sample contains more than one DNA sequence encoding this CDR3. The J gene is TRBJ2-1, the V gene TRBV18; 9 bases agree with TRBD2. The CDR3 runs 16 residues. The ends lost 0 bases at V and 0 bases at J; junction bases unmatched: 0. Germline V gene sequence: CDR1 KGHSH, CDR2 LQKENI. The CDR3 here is CASSPPSGSSYNEQFF. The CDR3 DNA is TGTGCCAGCTCACCACCTAGCGGGAGCTCCTACAATGAGCAGTTCTTC.

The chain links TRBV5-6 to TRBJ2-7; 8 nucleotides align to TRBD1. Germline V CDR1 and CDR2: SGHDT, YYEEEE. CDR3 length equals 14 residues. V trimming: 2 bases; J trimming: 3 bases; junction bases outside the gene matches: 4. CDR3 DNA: TGTGCCAGCAGCTTCGGACAGGGTGGCTACGAGCAGTACTTC. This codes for CASSFGQGGYEQYF. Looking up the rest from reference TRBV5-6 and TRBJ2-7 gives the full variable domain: DAGVTQSPTHLIKTRGQQVTLRCSPKSGHDTVSWYQQALGQGPQFIFQYYEEEERQRGNFPDRFSGHQFPNYSSELNVNALLLGDSALYLCASSFGQGGYEQYFGPGTRLTVT.

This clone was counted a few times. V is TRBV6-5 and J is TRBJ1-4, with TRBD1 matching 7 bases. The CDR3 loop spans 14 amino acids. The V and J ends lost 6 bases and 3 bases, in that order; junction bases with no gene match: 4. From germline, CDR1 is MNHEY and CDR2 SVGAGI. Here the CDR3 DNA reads TGTGCCAGCAGCCTGACAGGGTCTAATGAAAAACTGTTTTTT. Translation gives CASSLTGSNEKLFF.